This TCR beta chain was sequenced during a study of blood T cells in healthy people across ages. This clonotype appeared a few times. The junction departs from germline at one end; a sequencing error may be responsible. A sample-barcoded 5' primer and a J-beta primer mix were used in a second PCR of roughly 6 to 11 cycles. TCRdb recomputed calls from the 5' RACE reads with MiXCR, one row per CDR3 protein. The sample contains hundreds of thousands of distinct CDR3 sequences, around 24% of which appear only once. The CDR3 contains 14 residues. CDR1 is SGHTA and CDR2 is FQGNSA in the germline V gene. The sample also formed part of further work on T cells of mothers and their children.

The sample comprised blood. The rearrangement links TRBV7-2 to TRBJ2-1; TRBD2 matches at 9 bases. The closer fit of TRBJ2-7 to the DNA end suggests the J call may be wrong. The clonotype comes from a boy aged 5-17 years in good health. The CDR3 DNA follows: TGTGCCAGTAGCTCGCTAGCGGGAATCGACGAGCAGTACTTC. Translated, it gives CASSSLAGIDEQYF.